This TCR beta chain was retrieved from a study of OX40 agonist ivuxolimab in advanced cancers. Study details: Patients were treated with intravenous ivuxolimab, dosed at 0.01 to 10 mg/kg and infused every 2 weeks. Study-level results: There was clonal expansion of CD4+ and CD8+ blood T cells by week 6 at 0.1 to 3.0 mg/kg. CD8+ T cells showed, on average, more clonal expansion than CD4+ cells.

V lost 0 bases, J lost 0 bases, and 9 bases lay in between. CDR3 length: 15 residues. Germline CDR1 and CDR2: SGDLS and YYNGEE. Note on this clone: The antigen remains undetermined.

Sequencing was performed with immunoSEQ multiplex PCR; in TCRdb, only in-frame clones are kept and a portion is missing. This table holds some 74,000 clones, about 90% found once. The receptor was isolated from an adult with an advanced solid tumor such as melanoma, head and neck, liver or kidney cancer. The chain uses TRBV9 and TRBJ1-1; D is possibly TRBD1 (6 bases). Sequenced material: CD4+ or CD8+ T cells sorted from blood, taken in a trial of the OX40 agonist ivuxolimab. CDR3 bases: TGTGCCAGCAGCGTAGTGGGGGCTATGAACACTGAAGCTTTCTTT. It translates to CASSVVGAMNTEAFF.